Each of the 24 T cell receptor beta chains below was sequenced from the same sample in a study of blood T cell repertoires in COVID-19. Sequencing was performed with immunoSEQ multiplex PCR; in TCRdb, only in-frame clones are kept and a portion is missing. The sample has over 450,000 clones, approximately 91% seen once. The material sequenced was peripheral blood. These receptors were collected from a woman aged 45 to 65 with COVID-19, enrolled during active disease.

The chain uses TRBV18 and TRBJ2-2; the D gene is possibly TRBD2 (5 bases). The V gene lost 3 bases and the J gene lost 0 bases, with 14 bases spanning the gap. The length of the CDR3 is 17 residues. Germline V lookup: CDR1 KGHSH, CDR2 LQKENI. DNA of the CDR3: TGTGCCAGCTCACCGAGGCTAGCTGAATCGAACACCGGGGAGCTGTTTTTT. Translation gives CASSPRLAESNTGELFF.

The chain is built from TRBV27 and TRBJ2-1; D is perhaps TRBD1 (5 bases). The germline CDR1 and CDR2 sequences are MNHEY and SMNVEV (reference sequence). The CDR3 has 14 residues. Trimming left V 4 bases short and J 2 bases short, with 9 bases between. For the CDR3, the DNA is TGTGCCAGCAGTTACTCAGGGACCTACAATGAGCAGTTCTTC. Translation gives CASSYSGTYNEQFF.

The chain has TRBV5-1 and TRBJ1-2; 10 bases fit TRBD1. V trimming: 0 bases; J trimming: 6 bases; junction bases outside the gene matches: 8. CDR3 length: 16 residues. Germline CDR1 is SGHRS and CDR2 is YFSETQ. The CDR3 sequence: CASSLDRPGTGDGYTF. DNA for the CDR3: TGCGCCAGCAGCTTGGACAGACCCGGGACAGGGGATGGCTACACCTTC.

CDR3 DNA sequence: TGTGCCTGGAGACTAGCGGCGGGAGATACGCAGTATTTT. Its protein product is CAWRLAAGDTQYF. The chain couples TRBV30 to TRBJ2-3; 8 bases line up with TRBD2. The CDR3 runs to 13 residues. CDR1 and CDR2 from the germline V gene are GTSNPN and SVGIG (reference sequence). Trimming at V came to 3 bases and at J to 5 bases, leaving 4 bases not matched to a gene.

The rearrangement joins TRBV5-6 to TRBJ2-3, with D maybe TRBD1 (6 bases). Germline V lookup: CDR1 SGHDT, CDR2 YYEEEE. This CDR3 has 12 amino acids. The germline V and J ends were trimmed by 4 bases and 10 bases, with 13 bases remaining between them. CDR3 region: CASSITQGSQYF. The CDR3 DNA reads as TGTGCCAGCAGCATAACCCAGGGGTCGCAGTATTTT.

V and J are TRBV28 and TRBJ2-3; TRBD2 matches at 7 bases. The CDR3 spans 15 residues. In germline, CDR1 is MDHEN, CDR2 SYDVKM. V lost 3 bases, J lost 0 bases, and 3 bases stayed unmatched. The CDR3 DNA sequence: TGTGCCAGCAGTTTGTCGGGGGGTAGCACAGATACGCAGTATTTT. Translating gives CASSLSGGSTDTQYF.

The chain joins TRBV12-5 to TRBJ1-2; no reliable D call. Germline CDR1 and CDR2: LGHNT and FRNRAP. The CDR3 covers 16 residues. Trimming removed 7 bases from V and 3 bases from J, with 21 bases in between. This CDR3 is CASAPNPGLGYYGYTF. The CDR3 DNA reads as TGTGCTAGTGCCCCCAACCCTGGGCTTGGGTACTATGGCTACACCTTC.

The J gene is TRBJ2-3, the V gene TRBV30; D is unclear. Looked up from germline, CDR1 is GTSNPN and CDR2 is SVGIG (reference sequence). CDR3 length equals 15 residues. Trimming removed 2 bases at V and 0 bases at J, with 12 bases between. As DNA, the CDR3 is TGTGCCTGGAGTAATGTGCGGTCAAGCACAGATACGCAGTATTTT. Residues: CAWSNVRSSTDTQYF.

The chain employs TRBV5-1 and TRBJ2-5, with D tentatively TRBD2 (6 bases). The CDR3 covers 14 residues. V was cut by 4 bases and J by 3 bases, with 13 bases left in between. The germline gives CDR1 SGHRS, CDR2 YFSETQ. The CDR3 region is CASSPPAGEETQYF. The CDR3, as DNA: TGCGCCAGCAGCCCCCCAGCGGGTGAAGAGACCCAGTACTTC.

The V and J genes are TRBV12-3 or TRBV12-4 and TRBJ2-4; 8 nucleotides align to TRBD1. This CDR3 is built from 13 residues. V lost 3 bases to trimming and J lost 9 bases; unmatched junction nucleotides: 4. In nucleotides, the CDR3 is TGTGCCAGCAGTTTTGGACAGGGCGGCATTCAGTACTTC. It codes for CASSFGQGGIQYF.

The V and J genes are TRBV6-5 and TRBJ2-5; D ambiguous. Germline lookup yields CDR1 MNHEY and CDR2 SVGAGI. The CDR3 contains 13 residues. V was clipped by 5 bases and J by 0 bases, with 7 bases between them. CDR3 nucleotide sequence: TGTGCCAGCAGTCCCGACTACCAAGAGACCCAGTACTTC. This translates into CASSPDYQETQYF.

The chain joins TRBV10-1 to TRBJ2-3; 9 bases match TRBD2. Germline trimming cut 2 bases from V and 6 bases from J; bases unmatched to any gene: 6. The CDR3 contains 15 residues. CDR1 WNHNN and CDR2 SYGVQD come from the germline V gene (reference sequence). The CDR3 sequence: CASSELDTSGDTQYF. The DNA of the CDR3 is TGCGCCAGCAGTGAGCTCGACACTAGCGGGGATACGCAGTATTTT.

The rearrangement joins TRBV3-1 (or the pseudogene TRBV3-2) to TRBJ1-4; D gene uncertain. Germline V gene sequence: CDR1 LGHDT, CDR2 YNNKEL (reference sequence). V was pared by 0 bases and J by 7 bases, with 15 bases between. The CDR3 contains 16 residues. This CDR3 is CASSQDRGTGAEKLFF. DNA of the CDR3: TGTGCCAGCAGCCAAGATAGAGGCACGGGTGCTGAAAAACTGTTTTTT.

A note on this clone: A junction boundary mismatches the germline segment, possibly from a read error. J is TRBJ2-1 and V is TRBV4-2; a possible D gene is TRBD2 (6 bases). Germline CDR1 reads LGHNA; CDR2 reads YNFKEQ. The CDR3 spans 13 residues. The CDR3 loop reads CATSWQEGNEQFF. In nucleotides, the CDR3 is TGTGCCACCAGCTGGCAGGAGGGGAATGAGCAGTTCTTC.

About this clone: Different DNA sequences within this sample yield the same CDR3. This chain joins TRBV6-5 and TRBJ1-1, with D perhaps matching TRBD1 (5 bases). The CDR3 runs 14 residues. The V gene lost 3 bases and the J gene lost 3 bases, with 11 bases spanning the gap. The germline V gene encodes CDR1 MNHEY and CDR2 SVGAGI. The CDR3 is CASSYRGSDTEAFF. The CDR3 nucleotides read TGTGCCAGCAGTTATAGGGGAAGCGACACTGAAGCTTTCTTT.

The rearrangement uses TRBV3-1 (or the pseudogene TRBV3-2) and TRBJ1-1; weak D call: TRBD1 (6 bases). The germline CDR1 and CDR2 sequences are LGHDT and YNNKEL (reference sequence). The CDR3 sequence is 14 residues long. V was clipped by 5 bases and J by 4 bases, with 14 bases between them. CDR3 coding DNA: TGTGCCAGCAGCGCACAGGGCGGAAGCACTGAAGCTTTCTTT. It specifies CASSAQGGSTEAFF.

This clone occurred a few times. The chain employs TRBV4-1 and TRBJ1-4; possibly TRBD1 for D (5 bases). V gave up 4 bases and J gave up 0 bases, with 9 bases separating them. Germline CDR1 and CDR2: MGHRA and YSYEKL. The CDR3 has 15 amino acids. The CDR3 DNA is TGCGCCAGCAGCCCAGGGCAGTCAACTAATGAAAAACTGTTTTTT. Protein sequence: CASSPGQSTNEKLFF.

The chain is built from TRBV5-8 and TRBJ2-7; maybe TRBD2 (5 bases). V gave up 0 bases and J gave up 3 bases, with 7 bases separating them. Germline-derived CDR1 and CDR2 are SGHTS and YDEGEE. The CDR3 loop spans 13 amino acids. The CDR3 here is CASSLGRDYEQYF. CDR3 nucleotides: TGTGCCAGCAGCTTGGGCCGGGACTACGAGCAGTACTTC.

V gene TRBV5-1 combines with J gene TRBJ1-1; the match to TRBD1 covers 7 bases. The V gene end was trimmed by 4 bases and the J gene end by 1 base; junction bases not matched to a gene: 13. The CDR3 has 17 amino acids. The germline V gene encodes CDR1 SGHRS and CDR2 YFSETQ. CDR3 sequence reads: CASSPTRIGTANTEAFF. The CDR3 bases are TGCGCCAGCAGCCCCACCCGCATCGGGACAGCGAACACTGAAGCTTTCTTT. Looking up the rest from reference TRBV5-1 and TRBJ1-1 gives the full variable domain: KAGVTQTPRYLIKTRGQQVTLSCSPISGHRSVSWYQQTPGQGLQFLFEYFSETQRNKGNFPGRFSGRQFSNSRSEMNVSTLELGDSALYLCASSPTRIGTANTEAFFGQGTRLTVV.

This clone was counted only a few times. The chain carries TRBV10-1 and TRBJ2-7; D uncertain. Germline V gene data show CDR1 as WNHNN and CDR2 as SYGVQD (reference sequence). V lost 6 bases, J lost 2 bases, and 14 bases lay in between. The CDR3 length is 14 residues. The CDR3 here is CASSPPLAPYEQYF. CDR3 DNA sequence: TGCGCCAGCAGCCCCCCTTTGGCCCCCTACGAGCAGTACTTC.

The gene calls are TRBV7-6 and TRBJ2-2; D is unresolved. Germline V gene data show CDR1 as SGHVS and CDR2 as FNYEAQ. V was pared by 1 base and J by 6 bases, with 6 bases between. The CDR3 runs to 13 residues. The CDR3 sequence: CASSLVGPGELFF. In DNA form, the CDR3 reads TGTGCCAGCAGCTTAGTGGGCCCCGGGGAGCTGTTTTTT.

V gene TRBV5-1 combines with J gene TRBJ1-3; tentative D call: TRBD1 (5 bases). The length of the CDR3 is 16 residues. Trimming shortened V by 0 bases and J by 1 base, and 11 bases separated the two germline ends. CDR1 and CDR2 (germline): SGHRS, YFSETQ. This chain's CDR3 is CASSLALTESGNTIYF. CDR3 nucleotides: TGCGCCAGCAGCTTGGCTTTGACAGAATCTGGAAACACCATATATTTT.

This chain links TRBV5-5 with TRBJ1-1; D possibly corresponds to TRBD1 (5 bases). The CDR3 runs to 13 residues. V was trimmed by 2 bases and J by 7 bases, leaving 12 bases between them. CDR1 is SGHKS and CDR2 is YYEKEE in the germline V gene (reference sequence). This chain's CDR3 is CASSLGGEVEAFF. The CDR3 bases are TGTGCCAGCAGCTTAGGAGGGGAGGTTGAAGCTTTCTTT.

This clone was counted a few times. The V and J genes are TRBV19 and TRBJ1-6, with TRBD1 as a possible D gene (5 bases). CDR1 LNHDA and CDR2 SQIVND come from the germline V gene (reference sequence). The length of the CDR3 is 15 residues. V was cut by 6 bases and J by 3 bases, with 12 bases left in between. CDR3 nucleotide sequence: TGTGCCAGTAGCCCAGGGTCCAACTATAATTCACCCCTCCACTTT. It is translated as CASSPGSNYNSPLHF. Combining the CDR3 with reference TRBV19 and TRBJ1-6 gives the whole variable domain DGGITQSPKYLFRKEGQNVTLSCEQNLNHDAMYWYRQDPGQGLRLIYYSQIVNDFQKGDIAEGYSVSREKKESFPLTVTSAQKNPTAFYLCASSPGSNYNSPLHFGNGTRLTVT.